This record covers a single T cell receptor beta chain. Antigen unknown. The entry originates in a study of cytomegalovirus exposure and HLA in healthy donors. Study details: Approximately 83 million unique TCRs from HLA-typed donors were held in an early data release. General study results and limits: Sequencing likely produced, as an artifact, a cluster of highly shared sequence variants. Immune exposure was documented only through CMV serostatus.

The PCR employed 60 Vbeta primers together with 13 Jbeta primers. Profiled with immunoSEQ multiplex PCR; TCRdb holds only in-frame clones, not every one. The sample lists about 130,000 clones, 81% occurring once. This CDR3 is built from 15 residues. Germline loops: CDR1 SGHRS, CDR2 YFSETQ. J lost 3 bases, V lost 3 bases, and 7 bases had no gene match. Sequencing input: PBMCs. The V gene is TRBV5-1, the J gene TRBJ2-7; 9 nucleotides align to TRBD1. The source is a man aged 18-30 years in good health and CMV-seronegative. The CDR3 sequence: CASSSSRDRDYEQYF. The CDR3 DNA reads TGCGCCAGCAGCTCCTCCCGGGACAGGGACTACGAGCAGTACTTC. Full variable domain (outside the CDR3, taken from reference TRBV5-1 and TRBJ2-7): KAGVTQTPRYLIKTRGQQVTLSCSPISGHRSVSWYQQTPGQGLQFLFEYFSETQRNKGNFPGRFSGRQFSNSRSEMNVSTLELGDSALYLCASSSSRDRDYEQYFGPGTRLTVT.